Presented here are 5 T cell receptor beta chains from one specimen sequenced in a study of CD8 T cell repertoires and HIV-1 epitope variants. What these receptors recognize is not known. Some clones are missing from TCRdb's copy, which holds only in-frame ones; the method was immunoSEQ multiplex PCR. The data show thousands of clones, around 70% seen once. Sequencing input: cultured CD8+ T cells derived from PBMCs. The source of these receptors is a male donor with HIV.

The V gene is TRBV11-2, the J gene TRBJ1-1; no clear D gene. Trimming removed 2 bases at V and 1 base at J, with 2 bases between. Germline loops: CDR1 SGHAT, CDR2 FQNNGV. The CDR3 sequence is 12 residues long. The CDR3 protein is CASSLWNTEAFF. Here the CDR3 DNA reads TGTGCCAGCAGCTTATGGAACACTGAAGCTTTCTTT.

This clone was detected once. The chain employs TRBV5-1 and TRBJ2-6, with D unclear. The CDR3 contains 16 residues. Trimming took off 5 bases at V and 0 bases at J, with 12 bases between the two ends. Germline CDR1 and CDR2: SGHRS and YFSETQ. This chain's CDR3 is CASRPRPSSGANVLTF. The CDR3 nucleotides read TGCGCCAGCAGACCCCGACCGAGCTCTGGGGCCAACGTCCTGACTTTC.

The chain joins TRBV9 to TRBJ2-3; maybe TRBD2 (6 bases). The CDR3 runs 14 residues. Germline CDR1 SGDLS, CDR2 YYNGEE. V lost 0 bases, J lost 10 bases, and 15 bases lay in between. The CDR3 nucleotides are TGTGCCAGCAGCGTAGTTGCTAGCGACGTTGCGCAGTATTTT. Protein product: CASSVVASDVAQYF.

The chain links TRBV11-2 to TRBJ2-7; unclear D gene. The V end was cut by 1 base, the J end by 4 bases, with 5 bases between. CDR3 size: 12 residues. The germline V gene has CDR1 SGHAT and CDR2 FQNNGV. This CDR3 reads CASSLVLYEQYF. CDR3 sequence (DNA): TGTGCCAGCAGCTTAGTACTTTACGAGCAGTACTTC.

This rearrangement joins TRBV4-2 to TRBJ1-4; D is possibly TRBD1 (6 bases). Trimming left V 0 bases short and J 8 bases short, with 13 bases between. Looked up from germline, CDR1 is LGHNA and CDR2 is YNFKEQ. The CDR3 is made up of 15 amino acids. The CDR3 sequence: CASSQEEGVREKLFF. CDR3 nucleotide sequence: TGTGCCAGCAGCCAAGAGGAGGGGGTTCGGGAAAAACTGTTTTTT.